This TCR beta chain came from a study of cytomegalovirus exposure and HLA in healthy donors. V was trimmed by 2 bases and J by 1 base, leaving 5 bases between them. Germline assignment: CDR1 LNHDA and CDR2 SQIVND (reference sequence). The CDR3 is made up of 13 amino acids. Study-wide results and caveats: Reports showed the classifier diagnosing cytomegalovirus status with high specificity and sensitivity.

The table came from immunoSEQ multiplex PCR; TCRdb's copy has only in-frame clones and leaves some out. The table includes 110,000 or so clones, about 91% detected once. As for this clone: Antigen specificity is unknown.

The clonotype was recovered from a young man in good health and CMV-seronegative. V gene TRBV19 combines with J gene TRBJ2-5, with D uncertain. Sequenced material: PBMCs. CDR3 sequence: CASSIQFQETQYF. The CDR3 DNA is TGTGCCAGTAGTATACAGTTCCAAGAGACCCAGTACTTC.